The T cell receptor beta chain described here comes from a study of blood T cell repertoires in COVID-19. Across the whole study: The cDNA or gDNA used as material had been derived from T cells, B-cell-depleted T cells, or PBMCs.

Trimming left V 5 bases short and J 0 bases short, with 16 bases between. The CDR3 is 17 amino acids. CDR1 is SGHVS, CDR2 FNYEAQ, per germline. Enrollees, about 18 to 95 years old, lived in 24 US areas. The study counted Cohort 3 donors as recovered given two negative PCRs, clearance, or symptom resolution. TCRdb's table, derived via immunoSEQ multiplex PCR, lists solely in-frame clones and lacks some. The sample comprises a few hundred thousand clones, roughly nine tenths of which are singletons, and 0.9% to 1.2% rests with the top ten. The TCR originated in a young woman who had recovered from COVID-19. The V and J genes are TRBV7-6 and TRBJ1-4; D is ambiguous. Material for sequencing was PBMCs or T cells enriched from blood (not recorded which). CDR3 in DNA: TGTGCCAGCAGCCCGCGGCGGCGGGGAGCAACTAATGAAAAACTGTTTTTT. It encodes CASSPRRRGATNEKLFF.